The next 23 T cell receptor beta chains were all read from a single sample in a study of low-dose radiotherapy and immunotherapy resistance in tumors (dated by TCRdb to 2022 to 2024). What this sample's time point label stands for: after trial treatment. The sample's treatment or condition label, in plain terms: LDRT plus nivolumab, ipilimumab, low-dose cyclophosphamide and aspirin (RACIN trial). Sequencing was carried out with an Illumina HiSeq 2500. Superscript III and a set of TRAV- and TRBV-specific primers were used to synthesize first-strand cDNA, so that both TCRalpha and TCRbeta chains were covered. TCRs were amplified with Phusion for 15 to 20 PCR cycles, with a constant-region primer paired with the adapter attached to the V primers. TCRdb passed the public sequencing reads through fastp at Q25 and MiXCR, retaining productive beta sequences. Every CDR3 protein is listed once, alongside the most common genes and DNA of its rows. Across this sample there are 100,000 or so distinct CDR3 sequences, with 20% to 25% seen only once. The ten largest clones add up to 4.1% of the sample.

The source was PBMCs, collected after low-dose radiotherapy plus immunotherapy. Receptors were obtained from a male donor with prostate cancer.

The count of this clonotype is one. V usage is TRBV12-3 or TRBV12-4 and J usage is TRBJ2-1, with D unresolved. The CDR3 has 11 residues. Trimming took 7 bases from V and 10 from J, leaving 11 bases between them. The CDR3 coding sequence is TGTGCCAGCACGGGCTCCTACGAGCAGTTCTTC. It specifies CASTGSYEQFF.

This chain uses TRBV29-1 with TRBJ1-5; no firm D call. CDR1 is SQVTM and CDR2 is ANQGSEA in the germline V gene. The CDR3 covers 13 residues. Trimming removed 4 bases from V and 9 bases from J, with 16 bases in between. DNA for the CDR3: TGCAGCGTTGTAGTTCAGGAAGGGCGGCCCCAGCATTTT. It is translated as CSVVVQEGRPQHF. Filled out from reference TRBV29-1 and TRBJ1-5, the complete variable domain reads SAVISQKPSRDICQRGTSLTIQCQVDSQVTMMFWYRQQPGQSLTLIATANQGSEATYESGFVIDKFPISRPNLTFSTLTVSNMSPEDSSIYLCSVVVQEGRPQHFGDGTRLSIL.

CDR3 in amino acids: CASSWGISTDTQYF. CDR3 DNA: TGTGCCAGCAGCTGGGGAATCTCTACAGATACGCAGTATTTT. The chain combines TRBV13 with TRBJ2-3; D uncertain. The CDR3 has 14 residues. Germline V gene data show CDR1 as PRHDT and CDR2 as FYEKMQ (reference sequence). V was shortened by 4 bases and J by 3 bases, with 11 bases between the two germline ends.

A remark on this clonotype: A clone one base away is much larger, so this may be a read error. J is TRBJ1-2 and V is TRBV7-2; D call uncertain. The CDR3 consists of 16 residues. Germline-derived CDR1 and CDR2 are SGHTA and FQGNSA. In nucleotides, the CDR3 is TGTGTCAGCCCAGTCCGATTAAATTCCCCGAACTATGGCTACACCTTC. Its protein product is CVSPVRLNSPNYGYTF.

This clonotype was counted once. Sequence at one end of the junction differs from germline and may be a read error. The CDR3 DNA is TGTGCCAGCAGTTTAGCTGGGATCAGCTCCTACAATGAGCAATTCTTC. This encodes CASSLAGISSYNEQFF. V usage is TRBV28 and J usage is TRBJ2-1; D is unclear. The CDR3 length is 16 residues. CDR1 and CDR2 from the germline V gene are MDHEN and SYDVKM.

In DNA form, the CDR3 reads TGTGCCATCACGGGGGGCGGGGGGCTCGATACGCAGTATTTT. Residues: CAITGGGGLDTQYF. This chain uses TRBV6-1 with TRBJ2-3, with 8 nucleotides matching TRBD2. V lost 10 bases and J lost 6; bases outside the gene matches: 12. Germline CDR1 is MNHNS and CDR2 is SASEGT. This CDR3 is 14 amino acids long.

The chain couples TRBV27 to TRBJ2-6, with D unresolved. CDR3 size: 15 residues. Between the trimmed V and J ends, which lost 0 bases and 2 bases, there was a span of 5 bases. The germline V gene encodes CDR1 MNHEY and CDR2 SMNVEV (reference sequence). This chain's CDR3 is CASSLSPAGANVLTF. The CDR3 coding sequence is TGTGCCAGCAGTTTATCTCCGGCTGGGGCCAACGTCCTGACTTTC.

This clonotype was picked up many times. The genes are TRBV5-1 and TRBJ2-3, with D possibly called TRBD1 or TRBD2 (5 bases each). The CDR3 covers 15 residues. The germline gives CDR1 SGHRS, CDR2 YFSETQ. V was trimmed by 0 bases and J by 3 bases, leaving 11 bases between them. The CDR3 here is CASSLVGRLTDTQYF. In DNA form, the CDR3 reads TGCGCCAGCAGCTTGGTGGGACGCCTTACAGATACGCAGTATTTT.

This clonotype was detected many times. The chain uses TRBV7-2 and TRBJ2-5, with D possibly matching TRBD2 (5 bases). The CDR3 contains 16 residues. With 5 bases removed from V and 4 bases from J, the gap between germline ends came to 20 bases. Germline assignment: CDR1 SGHTA and CDR2 FQGNSA. The CDR3 is CASSPPRTSGTETQYF. The CDR3 region has the DNA TGTGCCAGCAGCCCTCCCCGGACCAGCGGAACAGAGACCCAGTACTTC.

This clonotype has a count of ten or more. The chain carries TRBV14 and TRBJ1-2; D unclear. V was pared by 4 bases and J by 8 bases, with 11 bases between. Per germline, CDR1 SGHDN and CDR2 FVKESK. The CDR3 contains 12 residues. The CDR3 sequence is CASSPGREGYTF. CDR3 nucleotides: TGTGCCAGCAGCCCCGGAAGAGAAGGCTACACCTTC.

V and J are TRBV7-6 and TRBJ2-7; D is unclear. The CDR3 length is 14 residues. Germline V CDR1 and CDR2: SGHVS, FNYEAQ. Trimming pared 1 base from V and 0 bases from J, leaving 7 bases between. The DNA for the CDR3 is TGTGCCAGCAGCTTAGGCGCAAGCTCCTACGAGCAGTACTTC. Its protein is CASSLGASSYEQYF.

This clonotype has ten or more counts. This rearrangement joins TRBV3-1 to TRBJ1-1, with 8 bases lining up with TRBD1. Germline V lookup: CDR1 LGHDT, CDR2 YNNKEL (reference sequence). V lost 4 bases, J lost 0 bases, and 4 bases stayed unmatched. This CDR3 has 15 residues. The CDR3 DNA is TGTGCCAGCAGCCCTCAGGGGGCGATGAACACTGAAGCTTTCTTT. This translates into CASSPQGAMNTEAFF.

This clonotype was counted ten times or more. The genes are TRBV6-2 or TRBV6-3 and TRBJ2-5; maybe TRBD1 (7 bases). V gave up 5 bases and J gave up 1 base, with 17 bases separating them. This CDR3 contains 16 residues. Germline-derived CDR1 and CDR2 are MNHEY and SVGEGT. CDR3 sequence: CASSPGGPRIQETQYF. Here the CDR3 DNA reads TGTGCCAGCAGTCCAGGGGGGCCGAGGATCCAAGAGACCCAGTACTTC.

This clonotype showed up just once. This CDR3 reads CASRRPSGINEQYF. CDR3 DNA: TGCGCCAGCAGGCGACCGAGCGGGATAAACGAGCAGTACTTC. V gene TRBV5-1 combines with J gene TRBJ2-7, with 7 bases aligning to TRBD2. Trimming at V came to 5 bases and at J to 5 bases, leaving 10 bases not matched to a gene. CDR1 is SGHRS, CDR2 YFSETQ, per germline. The CDR3 totals 14 residues.

Ten or more counts support this clonotype. CDR3 nucleotide sequence: TGTGCCAGTAGGCTAGCGGGGCCTCGCTCCTACAATGAGCAGTTCTTC. Protein sequence: CASRLAGPRSYNEQFF. This chain joins TRBV19 and TRBJ2-1; 9 bases line up with TRBD2. V was clipped by 6 bases and J by 0 bases; unmatched bases: 6. The CDR3 sequence is 16 residues long. The V gene's germline CDR1 is LNHDA and CDR2 SQIVND (reference sequence).

This clonotype was recorded many times. The rearrangement joins TRBV4-1 to TRBJ2-2; 9 bases line up with TRBD1. Germline lookup yields CDR1 MGHRA and CDR2 YSYEKL. CDR3 length: 15 residues. V lost 1 base to trimming and J lost 5 bases; unmatched junction nucleotides: 2. CDR3 in amino acids: CASSQAGQGTGELFF. The CDR3 DNA reads as TGCGCCAGCAGCCAAGCTGGACAGGGGACCGGGGAGCTGTTTTTT.

The chain employs TRBV27 and TRBJ1-2; D is unclear. The CDR3 sequence is 15 residues long. V was trimmed by 4 bases and J by 9 bases, leaving 21 bases between them. Per the germline V gene, CDR1 is MNHEY and CDR2 is SMNVEV (reference sequence). CDR3 amino acids: CASSSLDADRQSYTF. The CDR3 DNA reads as TGTGCCAGCAGTTCCTTGGACGCGGACCGTCAGAGCTACACCTTC.

In this sample, this clonotype turned up many times. The chain joins TRBV7-2 to TRBJ1-1; D ambiguous. There are 15 residues in the CDR3. Germline V gene sequence: CDR1 SGHTA, CDR2 FQGNSA. V was pared by 7 bases and J by 5 bases, with 20 bases between. The CDR3 reads CASTTWVGQSTEAFF. The CDR3 DNA reads TGTGCCAGCACCACCTGGGTAGGGCAATCAACTGAAGCTTTCTTT.

This clonotype was recorded many times. The chain carries TRBV14 and TRBJ2-7, with D maybe TRBD1 (5 bases). This CDR3 comprises 13 residues. Trimming left V 1 base short and J 9 bases short, with 13 bases between. CDR1 SGHDN and CDR2 FVKESK come from the germline V gene. This CDR3 reads CASSQAAGPRQYF. In DNA form, the CDR3 reads TGTGCCAGCAGCCAAGCGGCAGGGCCGCGGCAGTACTTC.

This clonotype showed up many times. The V and J genes are TRBV19 and TRBJ2-3, with D uncertain. Germline CDR1 reads LNHDA; CDR2 reads SQIVND (reference sequence). The CDR3 spans 14 residues. Trimming took off 7 bases at V and 3 bases at J, with 14 bases between the two ends. CDR3 protein: CASTPTGSTDTQYF. The DNA of the CDR3 is TGTGCCAGTACCCCGACTGGATCGACAGATACGCAGTATTTT.

At least ten counts were recorded for this clonotype. This chain joins TRBV29-1 and TRBJ1-5; D unclear. V lost 4 bases to trimming and J lost 6 bases, with 4 bases between them. This CDR3 has 10 residues. Germline V CDR1 and CDR2: SQVTM, ANQGSEA. CDR3 bases: TGCAGCGTTGGATCTCAGCCCCAGCATTTT. Translating gives CSVGSQPQHF.

This chain links TRBV18 with TRBJ1-5; unclear D gene. V was shortened by 3 bases and J by 11 bases, with 14 bases between the two germline ends. The CDR3 totals 13 residues. In germline, CDR1 is KGHSH, CDR2 LQKENI. CDR3 coding DNA: TGTGCCAGCTCACCCGACGGGCGTCGGGCCCAGCATTTT. As protein: CASSPDGRRAQHF.

Comment on this clonotype: It differs at one base from a far larger clone, so likely a read error. The chain joins TRBV28 to TRBJ2-1; either TRBD1 or TRBD2 may fit D (6 bases each). V dropped 4 bases and J dropped 10 bases, with 23 bases sitting between them. The germline V gene has CDR1 MDHEN and CDR2 SYDVKM. CDR3 length: 16 residues. In DNA, the CDR3 is TGTGCCAGCAGTTCCCACGGAGGGGGAACTAGGTACGAGCAGTTCTTC. It codes for CASSSHGGGTRYEQFF.